Below, 18 T cell receptor beta chains from the same sample are listed, as sequenced in a study of T cell responses to AZD1222 COVID-19 vaccine. Generated by immunoSEQ multiplex PCR, the TCRdb table keeps only in-frame clones and is missing some. In the table there are tens of thousands of clones, roughly 89% of which are singletons. The sample consisted of peripheral blood, taken on day 0 of AZD1222 vaccination. The receptors derive from an adult in good health.

The J gene is TRBJ1-2, the V gene TRBV7-9, with 7 positions matching TRBD1. J lost 6 bases, V lost 5 bases, and 12 bases had no gene match. The CDR3 spans 15 residues. Germline loops: CDR1 SEHNR, CDR2 FQNEAQ (reference sequence). CDR3 protein: CASSLARGRGDGYTF. CDR3 in DNA: TGTGCCAGCAGCCTCGCCCGGGGCAGGGGGGATGGCTACACCTTC.

The chain employs TRBV19 and TRBJ1-1; no clear D. The V end was cut by 7 bases, the J end by 5 bases, with 17 bases between. The CDR3 totals 14 residues. Germline CDR1 LNHDA, CDR2 SQIVND (reference sequence). The CDR3 nucleotides read TGTGCCAGTAATAATATTGTCGGGTTGACTGAAGCTTTCTTT. It encodes CASNNIVGLTEAFF.

Only a few counts were recorded for this clone. This chain links TRBV7-9 with TRBJ2-3, with no clear D. There are 13 residues in the CDR3. Per the germline V gene, CDR1 is SEHNR and CDR2 is FQNEAQ (reference sequence). Deletions cut 3 bases from V and 2 bases from J, with 6 bases between. CDR3 nucleotide sequence: TGTGCCAGCAGCTTCACAACCACAGATACGCAGTATTTT. Translated, it gives CASSFTTTDTQYF. The full variable domain, its missing parts supplied by reference TRBV7-9 and TRBJ2-3, is DTGVSQNPRHKITKRGQNVTFRCDPISEHNRLYWYRQTLGQGPEFLTYFQNEAQLEKSRLLSDRFSAERPKGSFSTLEIQRTEQGDSAMYLCASSFTTTDTQYFGPGTRLTVL.

The chain is built from TRBV11-2 and TRBJ2-7; tentative D call: TRBD2 (5 bases). V was pared by 9 bases and J by 0 bases, with 9 bases between. Germline V CDR1 and CDR2: SGHAT, FQNNGV. This CDR3 is built from 12 residues. The CDR3 protein is CASGLSSYEQYF. CDR3 bases: TGTGCCAGTGGACTGAGCTCCTACGAGCAGTACTTC. The whole variable domain, filled in from reference TRBV11-2 and TRBJ2-7, reads EAGVAQSPRYKIIEKRQSVAFWCNPISGHATLYWYQQILGQGPKLLIQFQNNGVVDDSQLPKDRFSAERLKGVDSTLKIQPAKLEDSAVYLCASGLSSYEQYFGPGTRLTVT.

This clone was found once. The rearrangement links TRBV7-2 to TRBJ2-2; 9 bases align to TRBD1. The ends lost 7 bases at V and 7 bases at J; junction bases unmatched: 16. The germline V gene has CDR1 SGHTA and CDR2 FQGNSA. This CDR3 contains 17 residues. The CDR3 loop reads CASTGQGRPAEGGELFF. CDR3 nucleotide sequence: TGTGCCAGCACCGGACAGGGGAGGCCCGCCGAAGGCGGGGAGCTGTTTTTT.

The chain is built from TRBV4-1 and TRBJ2-1; perhaps TRBD1 as D (5 bases). The CDR3 length is 14 residues. Germline CDR1 and CDR2: MGHRA and YSYEKL. Trimming took off 0 bases at V and 6 bases at J, with 9 bases between the two ends. CDR3 sequence reads: CASSQDTTGNEQFF. Here the CDR3 DNA reads TGCGCCAGCAGCCAAGATACCACAGGCAATGAGCAGTTCTTC.

This clone is a singleton in its sample. V usage is TRBV2 and J usage is TRBJ2-7; 9 nucleotides match TRBD2. The germline V gene has CDR1 SNHLY and CDR2 FYNNEI. This CDR3 region has 16 residues. J gave up 2 bases and V 1 base, and 6 bases lay outside the gene matches. The CDR3 nucleotides are TGTGCCAGCAGTGAAGGTAGCGGGGGCGTAACCTACGAGCAGTACTTC. This translates into CASSEGSGGVTYEQYF. Full variable domain (outside the CDR3, taken from reference TRBV2 and TRBJ2-7): EPEVTQTPSHQVTQMGQEVILRCVPISNHLYFYWYRQILGQKVEFLVSFYNNEISEKSEIFDDQFSVERPDGSNFTLKIRSTKLEDSAMYFCASSEGSGGVTYEQYFGPGTRLTVT.

The V gene is TRBV13, the J gene TRBJ2-7, with D possibly being TRBD1 (8 bases). The ends were cut back, 2 bases at V and 4 bases at J, with 18 bases in the middle. The germline V gene has CDR1 PRHDT and CDR2 FYEKMQ (reference sequence). CDR3 length: 16 residues. Written as DNA, the CDR3 is TGTGCCAGCAGCTTACGGGGGGACAGGCCAAATTACGAGCAGTACTTC. The encoded protein is CASSLRGDRPNYEQYF.

The chain uses TRBV7-9 and TRBJ2-3; the D gene is possibly TRBD1 (6 bases). The CDR3 is 12 amino acids. CDR1 and CDR2 from the germline V gene are SEHNR and FQNEAQ (reference sequence). The V end lost 5 bases, the J end lost 5 bases, and 8 bases lay between the germline ends. This chain's CDR3 is CASSVQGDTQYF. The CDR3 nucleotides are TGTGCCAGCAGCGTACAGGGAGATACGCAGTATTTT.

This chain links TRBV20-1 with TRBJ1-2, with 9 bases aligning to TRBD1. CDR3 size: 11 residues. Germline V lookup: CDR1 DFQATT, CDR2 SNEGSKA (reference sequence). Trimming removed 4 bases from V and 7 bases from J; junction bases left unmatched: 1. The CDR3 coding sequence is TGCAGTGCTATGACAGGGGGTGGCTACACCTTC. Protein: CSAMTGGGYTF.

The V gene is TRBV5-1, the J gene TRBJ1-2; TRBD1 matches at 8 bases. This CDR3 region has 13 residues. The junction had 7 bases not matched to a gene; V was cut back by 4 bases and J by 8 bases. Germline loops: CDR1 SGHRS, CDR2 YFSETQ. CDR3 sequence: CASSAGGDWGYTF. In nucleotides, the CDR3 is TGCGCCAGCAGCGCAGGGGGCGACTGGGGCTACACCTTC.

The chain has TRBV15 and TRBJ2-2; D not certain. Germline V CDR1 and CDR2: LNHNV, YYDKDF (reference sequence). CDR3 length: 13 amino acids. V lost 1 base and J 6 bases, leaving 6 bases between the germline ends. CDR3 in amino acids: CATSRGFSGELFF. The CDR3 DNA follows: TGTGCCACCAGCAGAGGCTTCTCCGGGGAGCTGTTTTTT. Variable domain in full (rest from reference TRBV15 and TRBJ2-2): DAMVIQNPRYQVTQFGKPVTLSCSQTLNHNVMYWYQQKSSQAPKLLFHYYDKDFNNEADTPDNFQSRRPNTSFCFLDIRSPGLGDTAMYLCATSRGFSGELFFGEGSRLTVL.

This clone appeared once. V is TRBV21-1 and J is TRBJ1-5; the D call of TRBD1 is as the table states it, not checked on the DNA. TRBV21-1 is reported as a pseudogene. The CDR3 has 15 amino acids. CDR3 DNA sequence: TGTGCCAGCAGCAAGGTGGACAGGGGGCATCAGCCCCAGCATTTT. This encodes CASSKVDRGHQPQHF.

This chain joins TRBV19 and TRBJ2-3; TRBD2 aligns across 12 bases. The CDR3 consists of 16 residues. V was clipped by 5 bases and J by 6 bases; unmatched bases: 9. The V gene's germline CDR1 is LNHDA and CDR2 SQIVND (reference sequence). The CDR3 nucleotides are TGTGCCAGTAGTGCCTCCCTAGCGGGGGGGCCGGATACGCAGTATTTT. Its protein product is CASSASLAGGPDTQYF.

This clone was detected a few times. The V gene is TRBV15, the J gene TRBJ2-1; 9 positions agree with TRBD1. The V segment lost 3 bases and the J segment 5 bases; nucleotides outside the gene matches: 5. The CDR3 covers 15 residues. Per germline, CDR1 LNHNV and CDR2 YYDKDF (reference sequence). The DNA for the CDR3 is TGTGCCACCAGCAGGGGACAGGGTGAAGACAATGAGCAGTTCTTC. Its protein product is CATSRGQGEDNEQFF.

The chain couples TRBV28 to TRBJ2-7; maybe TRBD2 (5 bases). CDR3 length: 15 residues. V was shortened by 6 bases and J by 5 bases, with 20 bases between the two germline ends. Germline V gene lookup returns CDR1 MDHEN and CDR2 SYDVKM. CDR3 in amino acids: CASSTQAATSDEQYF. CDR3 coding DNA: TGTGCCAGCAGCACCCAAGCGGCGACGTCCGACGAGCAGTACTTC.

This chain links TRBV7-2 with TRBJ2-7; D is perhaps TRBD2 (6 bases). V lost 5 bases to trimming and J lost 0 bases, with 11 bases between them. CDR1 is SGHTA and CDR2 is FQGNSA in the germline V gene. The CDR3 runs 14 residues. CDR3 amino acids: CASSPETSSYEQYF. CDR3 nucleotide sequence: TGTGCCAGCAGCCCGGAGACTAGCTCCTACGAGCAGTACTTC.

CDR3 protein: CASSYSSGPYEQYF. DNA for the CDR3: TGTGCCAGCAGTTACTCCAGCGGTCCCTACGAGCAGTACTTC. The chain joins TRBV6-2 or TRBV6-3 to TRBJ2-7, with D tentatively TRBD2 (5 bases). The CDR3 is 14 amino acids. Trimming cost V 0 bases and J 2 bases, with 8 bases left between them. Germline V lookup: CDR1 MNHEY, CDR2 SVGEGT.